This T cell receptor (beta chain) is from a study of neurological immune-mediated disorders. Time point described: longitudinal time-point 2. 5'RACE employing 10-nucleotide random UMIs yielded the cDNA. One entry per CDR3 protein, called by TCRdb with MiXCR from the 5' RACE reads. The repertoire holds about 80,000 distinct CDR3 sequences, with nearly 6% as singletons. Regarding the study as a whole: Among expanded clones, no CDR3 amino acid sequences were shared across subjects, a pattern suggesting private repertoires in all groups. Neither clinical nor MRI features were associated with the multiple sclerosis repertoire cluster. When grouped phylogenetically, the repertoires of 18 of the 34 multiple sclerosis patients fell together in one related-CDR3 cluster, which is a possible signature.

The CDR3 covers 16 residues. Trimming removed 5 bases from V and 0 bases from J, with 14 bases in between. There are many counts of this clonotype. Antigen unknown. This chain joins TRBV12-3 or TRBV12-4 and TRBJ1-5; D is unresolved. Source material: PBMCs. This sequence originates from a woman aged 55-70 years with multiple sclerosis. The CDR3 spells CASSPAGVSSNQPQHF. The DNA for the CDR3 is TGTGCCAGCAGTCCCGCCGGGGTTTCTAGCAATCAGCCCCAGCATTTT.